These 17 T cell receptor beta chains originate from one sample sequenced in a study of T cell responses to AZD1222 COVID-19 vaccine. Measured with immunoSEQ multiplex PCR; TCRdb has only the in-frame clones, and not every one. The table shows some 110,000 clones, with around 90% occurring only once. The sequences come from peripheral blood, collected on day 0 of AZD1222 vaccination. Receptors were obtained from an adult in good health.

The chain is built from TRBV6-5 and TRBJ1-4, with no clear D. The V end was cut by 4 bases, the J end by 3 bases, with 9 bases between. CDR3 size: 14 residues. Germline V lookup: CDR1 MNHEY, CDR2 SVGAGI. The CDR3 sequence is CASSWTDANEKLFF. In DNA form, the CDR3 reads TGTGCCAGCAGTTGGACGGATGCTAATGAAAAACTGTTTTTT.

The rearrangement links TRBV6-1 to TRBJ2-7; 13 bases are a match to TRBD2. The CDR3 contains 17 residues. J gave up 11 bases and V 0 bases, and 13 bases lay outside the gene matches. CDR1 MNHNS and CDR2 SASEGT come from the germline V gene. The CDR3 here is CASSEATGLAGVGKKYF. The CDR3 nucleotides read TGTGCCAGCAGTGAAGCGACCGGACTAGCGGGAGTAGGGAAGAAGTACTTC.

The chain recombines TRBV6-6 with TRBJ1-4; possible D gene TRBD1, 5 bases. V gave up 0 bases and J gave up 8 bases, with 16 bases separating them. Germline-derived CDR1 and CDR2 are MNHNY and SVGAGI (reference sequence). This CDR3 comprises 16 residues. The CDR3 sequence: CASSYSVVRVVEKLFF. The CDR3 nucleotides read TGTGCCAGCAGTTACTCGGTTGTCAGGGTGGTCGAAAAACTGTTTTTT.

The chain is built from TRBV27 and TRBJ1-6; D gene uncertain. CDR1 MNHEY and CDR2 SMNVEV come from the germline V gene (reference sequence). This CDR3 comprises 16 residues. V was trimmed by 2 bases and J by 6 bases, leaving 14 bases between them. This CDR3 is CASSLSPGLVNSPLHF. CDR3 in DNA: TGTGCCAGCAGTTTAAGTCCTGGGCTCGTTAATTCACCCCTCCACTTT.

The chain links TRBV19 to TRBJ2-5; 8 bases fit TRBD2. The CDR3 sequence is 14 residues long. The germline gives CDR1 LNHDA, CDR2 SQIVND (reference sequence). Trimming cost V 3 bases and J 1 base; bases outside gene matches: 1. The CDR3 spells CASSIGTSQETQYF. Here the CDR3 DNA reads TGTGCCAGTAGTATTGGGACTAGCCAAGAGACCCAGTACTTC.

The chain employs TRBV6-5 and TRBJ2-2, with a possible D match to TRBD2 (6 bases). Germline loops: CDR1 MNHEY, CDR2 SVGAGI. The CDR3 runs 14 residues. The germline V and J ends were trimmed by 8 bases and 5 bases, with 15 bases remaining between them. This chain's CDR3 is CASRWREGTGELFF. The DNA of the CDR3 is TGTGCCAGCCGTTGGCGGGAAGGGACCGGGGAGCTGTTTTTT.

This chain joins TRBV9 and TRBJ2-5; 11 positions agree with TRBD1. V dropped 1 base and J dropped 3; count of bases not matched to a gene: 11. The CDR3 totals 18 residues. Germline loops: CDR1 SGDLS, CDR2 YYNGEE. This CDR3 reads CASSVRIGTGGSEETQYF. The CDR3 region has the DNA TGTGCCAGCAGCGTAAGAATCGGGACAGGGGGTTCAGAAGAGACCCAGTACTTC.

CDR3 region: CASSPRGGNNEQFF. The CDR3 region has the DNA TGTGCCAGCAGCCCGAGGGGGGGCAACAATGAGCAGTTCTTC. The chain carries TRBV11-2 and TRBJ2-1, with D possibly being TRBD2 (7 bases). Trimming cost V 5 bases and J 5 bases, with 13 bases left between them. The length of the CDR3 is 14 residues. Germline V gene lookup returns CDR1 SGHAT and CDR2 FQNNGV.

The rearrangement joins TRBV30 to TRBJ1-1, with D uncertain. The CDR3 has 14 amino acids. Between the trimmed V and J ends, which lost 1 base and 4 bases, there was a span of 13 bases. From germline, CDR1 is GTSNPN and CDR2 SVGIG (reference sequence). The CDR3 bases are TGTGCCTGGAGTGGGGGTTGGCGAAGCACTGAAGCTTTCTTT. Translation gives CAWSGGWRSTEAFF.

The chain couples TRBV29-1 to TRBJ2-3; D gene unclear. CDR1 is SQVTM, CDR2 ANQGSEA, per germline. The CDR3 spans 13 residues. Trimming stripped 3 bases from V and 2 bases from J, with 9 bases between. This CDR3 is CSVDRQNTDTQYF. CDR3 coding DNA: TGCAGCGTTGATAGGCAGAACACAGATACGCAGTATTTT.

The chain couples TRBV28 to TRBJ2-3; D might be TRBD2 (7 bases). The CDR3 runs 15 residues. Trimming pared 7 bases from V and 5 bases from J, leaving 19 bases between. CDR1 is MDHEN and CDR2 is SYDVKM in the germline V gene. CDR3 coding DNA: TGTGCCAGCACATTGGTCGGGGGGCAATTAGATACGCAGTATTTT. This gives the protein CASTLVGGQLDTQYF.

V gene TRBV9 combines with J gene TRBJ2-7; D may be TRBD1 (5 bases). Trimming took off 4 bases at V and 6 bases at J, with 11 bases between the two ends. Germline V gene sequence: CDR1 SGDLS, CDR2 YYNGEE. The CDR3 extends over 12 amino acids. The CDR3 DNA reads TGTGCCAGCAGCCCCCAGGGCTTCGAGCAGTACTTC. Translation: CASSPQGFEQYF.

The chain carries TRBV6-1 and TRBJ2-2; D is unresolved. The CDR3 is 13 amino acids. CDR1 is MNHNS, CDR2 SASEGT, per germline. Trimming took off 2 bases at V and 6 bases at J, with 7 bases between the two ends. CDR3 coding DNA: TGTGCCAGCAGTGAAAATTTTCCCGGGGAGCTGTTTTTT. Amino acids: CASSENFPGELFF.

The genes are TRBV28 and TRBJ2-2; 10 bases align to TRBD1. The CDR3 runs 13 residues. Losses at the gene ends were 11 bases for V and 7 bases for J; bases not matched to a gene: 7. CDR1 is MDHEN and CDR2 is SYDVKM in the germline V gene. The CDR3 reads CAGQGGLDGELFF. Written as DNA, the CDR3 is TGTGCCGGACAGGGGGGTCTGGACGGGGAGCTGTTTTTT.

The chain couples TRBV6-6 to TRBJ1-2; D is unresolved. V lost 6 bases and J 3 bases, leaving 14 bases between the germline ends. The CDR3 length is 14 residues. In germline, CDR1 is MNHNY, CDR2 SVGAGI (reference sequence). The CDR3 DNA reads TGTGCCAGCAGCTCGGGTCCTCCCTACTATGGCTACACCTTC. Translation: CASSSGPPYYGYTF.

The chain links TRBV14 to TRBJ1-1; the D is unclear. V lost 0 bases and J lost 10, with 9 bases in between. The germline V gene has CDR1 SGHDN and CDR2 FVKESK. This CDR3 is built from 12 residues. The CDR3 DNA reads as TGTGCCAGCAGCCAAGACGGGTTCGGAGCTTTCTTT. Protein: CASSQDGFGAFF.

This chain links TRBV19 with TRBJ1-6; weak D call: TRBD1 (5 bases). The CDR3 is 13 amino acids. Germline V gives CDR1 LNHDA, CDR2 SQIVND (reference sequence). Trimming took 7 bases from V and 10 from J, leaving 14 bases between them. The CDR3 sequence is CASTNGGGSPLHF. CDR3 nucleotide sequence: TGTGCCAGTACAAATGGGGGGGGATCACCCCTCCACTTT.